A single sample is the source of the 6 T cell receptor beta chains below, sequenced in a study of OX40 agonist ivuxolimab in advanced cancers. Using immunoSEQ multiplex PCR, the repertoire was profiled, and TCRdb retains in-frame clones only, with some absent. The sample gives about 120,000 clones, around 93% of which show up once; 0.15% to 0.17% is in the top ten. Material: CD4+ or CD8+ T cells sorted from blood, obtained in a trial of the OX40 agonist ivuxolimab. The receptors were sampled from an adult with an advanced solid tumor such as melanoma, head and neck, liver or kidney cancer.

The chain has TRBV14 and TRBJ1-2, with D maybe TRBD1 (5 bases). Germline CDR1 is SGHDN and CDR2 is FVKESK. The CDR3 runs 13 residues. V lost 0 bases to trimming and J lost 8 bases, with 10 bases between them. The CDR3 DNA reads as TGTGCCAGCAGCCAAGAACTCGGGGGAGGCTACACCTTC. Translating gives CASSQELGGGYTF.

The sample holds one count of this clone. This chain joins TRBV7-2 and TRBJ2-5; weak D call: TRBD2 (6 bases). Between the trimmed V and J ends, which lost 5 bases and 5 bases, there was a span of 15 bases. Germline CDR1 is SGHTA and CDR2 is FQGNSA. The CDR3 runs to 14 residues. The CDR3 region is CASSAIAVRETQYF. The CDR3 DNA reads TGTGCCAGCAGCGCCATAGCGGTTCGGGAGACCCAGTACTTC.

The chain uses TRBV11-2 and TRBJ2-7, with D unclear. The CDR3 loop spans 15 amino acids. Germline V gene lookup returns CDR1 SGHAT and CDR2 FQNNGV. The V gene lost 0 bases and the J gene lost 0 bases, with 9 bases spanning the gap. The CDR3 DNA follows: TGTGCCAGCAGCTTAGATGGGATCGCCTCCTACGAGCAGTACTTC. The encoded protein is CASSLDGIASYEQYF.

This chain uses TRBV6-1 with TRBJ2-2; a weak D match, TRBD2 (5 bases). Germline lookup yields CDR1 MNHNS and CDR2 SASEGT. Trimming pared 8 bases from V and 4 bases from J, leaving 14 bases between. The CDR3 sequence is 14 residues long. CDR3 loop: CASGMDWGTGELFF. The CDR3 region has the DNA TGTGCCAGCGGGATGGACTGGGGCACCGGGGAGCTGTTTTTT.

The chain carries TRBV7-2 and TRBJ1-4, with D hard to call. V lost 1 base, J lost 0 bases, and 6 bases lay in between. Germline lookup yields CDR1 SGHTA and CDR2 FQGNSA. This CDR3 region has 15 residues. CDR3 bases: TGTGCCAGCAGCTTAGGCGGGACAACTAATGAAAAACTGTTTTTT. Translating gives CASSLGGTTNEKLFF.

The chain links TRBV11-2 to TRBJ2-1; D is ambiguous. This CDR3 comprises 15 residues. Deletions cut 5 bases from V and 12 bases from J, with 23 bases between. Germline lookup yields CDR1 SGHAT and CDR2 FQNNGV. The CDR3 spells CASSPQRSANWAQFF. DNA for the CDR3: TGTGCCAGCAGCCCTCAAAGGTCAGCGAATTGGGCGCAGTTCTTC.